The sample holds many counts of the clone carrying this TCR beta chain. This specimen comes from a study of blood T cells in healthy people across ages. A second PCR of about 7 to 12 cycles used a sample-barcoded 5' primer and a J-beta primer mix. TCRdb used MiXCR to reprocess the 5' RACE reads, holding one entry per CDR3 protein. This sample carries around 900,000 distinct CDR3 sequences, about 28% of them seen once, and the ten largest clones take around a sixth. After removal of 1 base from V and 0 bases from J, the junction contained 26 bases not matched to a gene. The CDR3 loop spans 23 amino acids. Germline CDR1 is LGHNT and CDR2 is FRNRAP.

J is TRBJ2-7 and V is TRBV12-5, with TRBD2 identical over 8 bases. This receptor was taken from a woman aged 80 or over in good health. The specimen was blood. The CDR3 bases are TGTGCTAGTGGTTTGGATGACATACCTGCAGGGAAAGGGCGAGCGGGGGTCTCCTACGAGCAGTACTTC. It translates to CASGLDDIPAGKGRAGVSYEQYF.